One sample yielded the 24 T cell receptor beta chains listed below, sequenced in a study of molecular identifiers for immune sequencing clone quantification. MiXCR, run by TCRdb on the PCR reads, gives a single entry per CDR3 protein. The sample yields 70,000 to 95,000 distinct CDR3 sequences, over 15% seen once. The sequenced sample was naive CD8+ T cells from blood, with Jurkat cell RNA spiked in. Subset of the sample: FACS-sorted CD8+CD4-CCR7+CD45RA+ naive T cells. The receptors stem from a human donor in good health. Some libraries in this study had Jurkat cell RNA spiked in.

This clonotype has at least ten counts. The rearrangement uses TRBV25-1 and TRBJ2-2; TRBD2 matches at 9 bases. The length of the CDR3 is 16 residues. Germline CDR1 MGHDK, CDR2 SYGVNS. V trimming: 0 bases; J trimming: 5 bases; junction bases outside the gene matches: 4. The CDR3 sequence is CASSEYSLAGTGELFF. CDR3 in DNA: TGTGCCAGCAGTGAATATTCGCTAGCGGGAACCGGGGAGCTGTTTTTT.

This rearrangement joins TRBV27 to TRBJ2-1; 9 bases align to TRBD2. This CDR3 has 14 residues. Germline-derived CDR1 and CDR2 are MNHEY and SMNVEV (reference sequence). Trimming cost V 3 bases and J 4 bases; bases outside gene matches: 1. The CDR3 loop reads CASSFAGGYNEQFF. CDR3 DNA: TGTGCCAGCAGTTTCGCGGGGGGGTACAATGAGCAGTTCTTC.

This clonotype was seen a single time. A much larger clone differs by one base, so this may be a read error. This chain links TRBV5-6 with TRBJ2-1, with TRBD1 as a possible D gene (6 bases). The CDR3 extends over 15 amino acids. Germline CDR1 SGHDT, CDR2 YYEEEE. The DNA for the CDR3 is TGTGCCAGCAGCTTGGCGGCAGGGGAACACAATGAGCGGTTCTTC. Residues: CASSLAAGEHNERFF.

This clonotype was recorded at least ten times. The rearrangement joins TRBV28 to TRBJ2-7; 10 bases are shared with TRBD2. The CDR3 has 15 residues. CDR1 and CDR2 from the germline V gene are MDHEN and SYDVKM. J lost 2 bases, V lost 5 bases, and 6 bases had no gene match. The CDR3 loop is CASSPPLAGTYEQYF. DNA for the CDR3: TGTGCCAGCAGTCCTCCACTAGCGGGAACCTACGAGCAGTACTTC.

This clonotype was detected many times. The chain's CDR3 is CASSLVGGRTSTDTQYF. The CDR3 DNA is TGCGCCAGCAGCTTGGTAGGCGGGAGGACTAGCACAGATACGCAGTATTTT. The V call is TRBV5-1, the J call TRBJ2-3; 8 positions agree with TRBD2. V was pared by 0 bases and J by 0 bases, with 6 bases of the junction left unmatched. Germline V gene lookup returns CDR1 SGHRS and CDR2 YFSETQ. The CDR3 is 17 amino acids.

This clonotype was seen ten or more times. The CDR3 DNA reads as TGTGCCAGCAGCTACAGGGCGGGCACTGAAGCTTTCTTT. Translation gives CASSYRAGTEAFF. V usage is TRBV5-6 and J usage is TRBJ1-1; tentative D call: TRBD1 (6 bases). V was shortened by 3 bases and J by 4 bases, with 10 bases between the two germline ends. CDR1 and CDR2 from the germline V gene are SGHDT and YYEEEE. CDR3 size: 13 residues.

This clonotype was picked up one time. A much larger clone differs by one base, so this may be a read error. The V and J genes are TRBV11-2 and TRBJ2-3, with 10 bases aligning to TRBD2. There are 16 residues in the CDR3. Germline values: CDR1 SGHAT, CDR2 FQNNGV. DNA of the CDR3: TGTGCCAGCAGCTTAGCCGGGACTAGCGTTTTTGATACGCAGTGTTTT. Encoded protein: CASSLAGTSVFDTQCF.

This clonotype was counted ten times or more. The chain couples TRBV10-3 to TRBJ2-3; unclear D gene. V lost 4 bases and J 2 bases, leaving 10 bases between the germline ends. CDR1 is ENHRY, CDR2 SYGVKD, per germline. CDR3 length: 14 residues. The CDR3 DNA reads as TGTGCCATCAGTGCACCGGAATCCACAGATACGCAGTATTTT. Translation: CAISAPESTDTQYF.

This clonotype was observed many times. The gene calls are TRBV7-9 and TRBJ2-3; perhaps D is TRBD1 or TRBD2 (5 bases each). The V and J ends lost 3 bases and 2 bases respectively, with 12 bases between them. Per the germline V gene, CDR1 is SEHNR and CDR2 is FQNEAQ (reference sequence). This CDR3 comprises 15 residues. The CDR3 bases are TGTGCCAGCAGCTTTTTCGGGGCAACCACAGATACGCAGTATTTT. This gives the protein CASSFFGATTDTQYF.

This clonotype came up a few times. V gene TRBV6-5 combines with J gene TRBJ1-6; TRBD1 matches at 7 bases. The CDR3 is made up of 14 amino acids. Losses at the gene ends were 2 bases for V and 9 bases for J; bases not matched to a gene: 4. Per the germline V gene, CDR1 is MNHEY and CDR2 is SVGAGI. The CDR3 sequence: CASSYRDRSSPLHF. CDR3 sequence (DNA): TGTGCCAGCAGTTACCGGGACAGAAGTTCACCCCTCCACTTT.

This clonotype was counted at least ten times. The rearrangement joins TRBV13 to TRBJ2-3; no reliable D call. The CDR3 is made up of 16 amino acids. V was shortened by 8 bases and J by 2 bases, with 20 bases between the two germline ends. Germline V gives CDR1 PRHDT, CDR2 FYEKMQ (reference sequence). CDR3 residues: CASSVGLVIDTDTQYF. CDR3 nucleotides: TGTGCCAGCTCCGTGGGTTTGGTGATAGACACAGATACGCAGTATTTT.

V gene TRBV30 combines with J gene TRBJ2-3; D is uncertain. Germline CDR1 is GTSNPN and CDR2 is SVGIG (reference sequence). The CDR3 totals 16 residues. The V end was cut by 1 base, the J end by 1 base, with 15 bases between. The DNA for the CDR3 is TGTGCCTGGAGTGCTCTATGGGGTGACGGCACAGATACGCAGTATTTT. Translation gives CAWSALWGDGTDTQYF.

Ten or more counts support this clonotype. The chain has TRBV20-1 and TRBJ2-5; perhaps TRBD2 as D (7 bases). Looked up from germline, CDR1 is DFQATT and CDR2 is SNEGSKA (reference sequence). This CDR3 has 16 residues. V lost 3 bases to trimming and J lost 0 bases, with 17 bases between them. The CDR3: CSARAAGATYQETQYF. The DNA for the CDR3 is TGCAGTGCTAGGGCCGCGGGGGCCACGTACCAAGAGACCCAGTACTTC.

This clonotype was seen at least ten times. For the CDR3, the DNA is TGCGCCAGCAGCTTGGAGGGGGGCCCCCAAGAGACCCAGTACTTC. This codes for CASSLEGGPQETQYF. The chain uses TRBV5-1 and TRBJ2-5, with D tentatively TRBD1 or TRBD2 (6 bases each). V was pared by 0 bases and J by 1 base, with 10 bases between. The CDR3 spans 15 residues. Germline V CDR1 and CDR2: SGHRS, YFSETQ.

The DNA of the CDR3 is TGCAGCGTTGAACCCGGGACAGCCCAAGAGACCCAGTACTTC. Its protein product is CSVEPGTAQETQYF. This chain joins TRBV29-1 and TRBJ2-5; TRBD1 matches 7 bases. Losses at the gene ends were 2 bases for V and 1 base for J; bases not matched to a gene: 4. Germline V lookup: CDR1 SQVTM, CDR2 ANQGSEA. CDR3 size: 14 residues.

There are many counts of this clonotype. The CDR3 here is CASSQDDWVSSSYEQYF. The CDR3 DNA follows: TGCGCCAGCAGCCAAGACGACTGGGTCTCGAGCTCCTACGAGCAGTACTTC. J is TRBJ2-7 and V is TRBV4-3, with D hard to call. The germline V gene encodes CDR1 LGHNA and CDR2 YSLEER. This CDR3 is built from 17 residues. Trimming cost V 0 bases and J 0 bases, with 15 bases left between them.

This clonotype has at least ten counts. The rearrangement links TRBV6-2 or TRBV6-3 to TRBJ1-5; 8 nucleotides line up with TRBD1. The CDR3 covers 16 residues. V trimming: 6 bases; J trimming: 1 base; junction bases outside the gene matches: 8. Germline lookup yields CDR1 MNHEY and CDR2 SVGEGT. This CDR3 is CASSVWDRLSNQPQHF. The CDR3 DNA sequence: TGTGCCAGCAGCGTATGGGACAGGTTGAGCAATCAGCCCCAGCATTTT.

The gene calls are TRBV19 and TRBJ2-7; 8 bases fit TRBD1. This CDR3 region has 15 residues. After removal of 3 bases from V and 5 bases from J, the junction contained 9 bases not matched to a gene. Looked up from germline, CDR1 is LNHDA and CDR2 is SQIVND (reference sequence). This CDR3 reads CASSIGGQAGNEQYF. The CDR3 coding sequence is TGTGCCAGTAGTATTGGGGGACAGGCAGGCAACGAGCAGTACTTC. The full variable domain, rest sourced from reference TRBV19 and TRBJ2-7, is DGGITQSPKYLFRKEGQNVTLSCEQNLNHDAMYWYRQDPGQGLRLIYYSQIVNDFQKGDIAEGYSVSREKKESFPLTVTSAQKNPTAFYLCASSIGGQAGNEQYFGPGTRLTVT.

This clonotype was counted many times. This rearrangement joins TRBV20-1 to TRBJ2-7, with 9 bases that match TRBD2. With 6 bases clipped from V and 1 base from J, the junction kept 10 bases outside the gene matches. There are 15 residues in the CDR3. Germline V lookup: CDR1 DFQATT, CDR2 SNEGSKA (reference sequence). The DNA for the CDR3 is TGCAGTGCCGGGGGGGAGCGGGGGGTTTCCTACGAGCAGTACTTC. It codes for CSAGGERGVSYEQYF.

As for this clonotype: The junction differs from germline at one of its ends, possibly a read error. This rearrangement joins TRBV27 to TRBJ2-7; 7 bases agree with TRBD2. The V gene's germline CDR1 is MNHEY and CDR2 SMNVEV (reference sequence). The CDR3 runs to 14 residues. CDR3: CAGSFTGGSYEQYF. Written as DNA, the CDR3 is TGTGCCGGCAGTTTCACGGGGGGCTCCTACGAGCAGTACTTC.

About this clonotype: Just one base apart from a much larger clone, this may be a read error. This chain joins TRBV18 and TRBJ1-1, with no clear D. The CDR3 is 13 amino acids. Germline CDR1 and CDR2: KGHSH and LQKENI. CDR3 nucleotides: TGTGCCAGCTCACCACCGGGAAACACTGAAGCTTCCTTT. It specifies CASSPPGNTEASF. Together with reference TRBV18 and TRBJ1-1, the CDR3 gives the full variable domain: NAGVMQNPRHLVRRRGQEARLRCSPMKGHSHVYWYRQLPEEGLKFMVYLQKENIIDESGMPKERFSAEFPKEGPSILRIQQVVRGDSAAYFCASSPPGNTEASFGQGTRLTVV.

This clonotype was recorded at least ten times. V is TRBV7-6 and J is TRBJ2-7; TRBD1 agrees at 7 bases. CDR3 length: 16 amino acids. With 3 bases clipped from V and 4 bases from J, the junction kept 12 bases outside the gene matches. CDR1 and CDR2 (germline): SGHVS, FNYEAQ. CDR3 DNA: TGTGCCAGCAGCTTGGGCCAACAGGGGAGTAGGTACGAGCAGTACTTC. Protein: CASSLGQQGSRYEQYF.

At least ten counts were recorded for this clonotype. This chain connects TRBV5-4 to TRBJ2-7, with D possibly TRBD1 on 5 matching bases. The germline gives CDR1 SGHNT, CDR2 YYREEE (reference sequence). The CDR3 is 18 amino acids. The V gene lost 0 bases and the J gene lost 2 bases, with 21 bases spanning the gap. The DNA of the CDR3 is TGTGCCAGCAGCTTGGACAACCCCGGTGGGGCAGGGCCCTACGAGCAGTACTTC. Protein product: CASSLDNPGGAGPYEQYF.

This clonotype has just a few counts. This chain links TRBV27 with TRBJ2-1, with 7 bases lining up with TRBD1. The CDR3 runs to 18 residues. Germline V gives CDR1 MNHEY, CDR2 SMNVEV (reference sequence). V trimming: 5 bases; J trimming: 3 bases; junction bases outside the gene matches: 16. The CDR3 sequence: CASSPSSLGQDIYNEQFF. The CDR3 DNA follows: TGTGCCAGCAGTCCGAGTTCTTTAGGACAGGATATCTACAATGAGCAGTTCTTC.